Following are 29 T cell receptor beta chains from one sample sequenced in a study of CXCR3-negative and CXCR3-positive naive CD8 T cells. Libraries were UMI-labeled 5' RACE TRB cDNA. From its re-call of the 5' RACE reads, TCRdb lists each CDR3 protein once, without DNA. The sample includes roughly 40,000 distinct CDR3 sequences. Sequences were obtained from naive CXCR3- CD8+ T cells from blood. Documented subset: CD45RO-CCR7+CD27+CD95- naive CD8+ T cells lacking CXCR3 (TNR3-). These receptors originate from a human donor in good health. Some clones in this sample may be carry-over from other donors' samples.

This chain links TRBV28 with TRBJ1-4. CDR1 is MDHEN, CDR2 SYDVKM, per germline. This CDR3 spans 17 amino acids. The CDR3 protein is CASSLRDTPLTNEKLFF.

CDR3 sequence reads: CASSETSGRDEQYF. The rearrangement joins TRBV7-9 to TRBJ2-7; no DNA is available, so the TRBD2 call from TCRdb remains unchecked. Germline V gives CDR1 SEHNR, CDR2 FQNEAQ (reference sequence). This CDR3 spans 14 amino acids.

Here the CDR3 reads CASSATSGGNNEQFF. The chain links TRBV6-4 to TRBJ2-1; lacking DNA, the TRBD2 call made by TCRdb goes unchecked. The CDR3 consists of 15 residues. CDR1 MRHNA and CDR2 SNTAGT come from the germline V gene.

The rearrangement joins TRBV12-3 or TRBV12-4 to TRBJ1-5. The CDR3 is 16 amino acids. CDR3 sequence: CASSLGQIVSNQPQHF.

The gene calls are TRBV7-9 and TRBJ1-1. CDR3 length: 13 amino acids. CDR1 is SEHNR, CDR2 FQNEAQ, per germline (reference sequence). The CDR3 sequence is CASSLDENTEAFF.

The rearrangement links TRBV20-1 to TRBJ2-1; TCRdb picks TRBD2, but there is no DNA to check that call. The germline V gene encodes CDR1 DFQATT and CDR2 SNEGSKA (reference sequence). The CDR3 runs 16 residues. This CDR3 reads CSAGASRGPAYNEQFF.

The chain links TRBV29-1 to TRBJ1-1; TCRdb indicates TRBD1, and absent DNA this call remains unverified. In germline, CDR1 is SQVTM, CDR2 ANQGSEA. CDR3 length: 15 amino acids. CDR3 sequence reads: CSVDLTGDVGAEAFF.

This clonotype is classed as medium-sized (0.01 to 0.1%) by frequency. V usage is TRBV12-3 or TRBV12-4 and J usage is TRBJ2-1. There are 11 residues in the CDR3. This CDR3 is CASSFGNEQFF.

This clonotype counts as medium-sized by frequency. The chain recombines TRBV20-1 with TRBJ2-7. Germline values: CDR1 DFQATT, CDR2 SNEGSKA (reference sequence). The CDR3 runs to 14 residues. The CDR3 reads CSARSPTVDYEQYF.

CDR3: CSVRDSEPSTGNTIYF. This chain uses TRBV29-1 with TRBJ1-3; TCRdb's assignment of TRBD1 cannot be checked, as there is no DNA. The germline gives CDR1 SQVTM, CDR2 ANQGSEA. The CDR3 has 16 amino acids.

The chain employs TRBV12-3 or TRBV12-4 and TRBJ2-6; checking the TCRdb D call of TRBD2 is not possible without DNA. This CDR3 has 17 amino acids. The CDR3 reads CASSQSGTTSGANVLTF.

This chain uses TRBV7-2 with TRBJ2-3; TCRdb calls TRBD2, which cannot be checked without DNA. The germline gives CDR1 SGHTA, CDR2 FQGNSA. The CDR3 totals 16 residues. The CDR3 protein is CASSPVAGGVTDTQYF.

This clonotype is labeled medium-sized based on frequency. The chain combines TRBV28 with TRBJ1-1; TCRdb picks TRBD1, but there is no DNA to check that call. CDR1 and CDR2 from the germline V gene are MDHEN and SYDVKM. CDR3 length: 14 residues. CDR3 sequence reads: CASSFKPGIAEAFF.

The chain couples TRBV7-8 to TRBJ2-1; TCRdb names TRBD1, which stays unverified in the absence of DNA. Germline V gene data show CDR1 as SGHVS and CDR2 as FQNEAQ. This CDR3 has 16 residues. The CDR3 reads CASSFLRGASHNEQFF.

CDR3: CASSPPGQGFDEQFF. This chain links TRBV12-3 or TRBV12-4 with TRBJ2-1; without DNA, the TCRdb call of TRBD1 cannot be checked. The CDR3 runs 15 residues.

CDR3: CSAGQGKEAGELFF. V usage is TRBV20-1 and J usage is TRBJ2-2; with no DNA, the TCRdb D assignment of TRBD1 cannot be verified. This CDR3 is built from 14 residues. The germline CDR1 and CDR2 sequences are DFQATT and SNEGSKA (reference sequence).

The chain joins TRBV5-1 to TRBJ2-1. Germline assignment: CDR1 SGHRS and CDR2 YFSETQ. The CDR3 is 13 residues long. This CDR3 reads CASSLGGVDEQFF.

V is TRBV6-4 and J is TRBJ2-1. Germline V gives CDR1 MRHNA, CDR2 SNTAGT. The CDR3 has 13 amino acids. The chain's CDR3 is CASSDSFYNEQFF.

This chain connects TRBV14 to TRBJ2-1; TCRdb gives TRBD1 as the D gene, but with no DNA this cannot be confirmed. Germline-derived CDR1 and CDR2 are SGHDN and FVKESK. The CDR3 spans 12 residues. This chain's CDR3 is CASSQVGTEQFF.

The chain carries TRBV6-5 and TRBJ2-5; TCRdb returns TRBD1, unconfirmable since there is no DNA. CDR1 is MNHEY, CDR2 SVGAGI, per germline. The CDR3 sequence is 13 residues long. The CDR3 protein is CASSYQGEETQYF.

This chain connects TRBV7-3 to TRBJ2-1; TCRdb lists TRBD1, though no DNA is available to test this call. Looked up from germline, CDR1 is SGHTA and CDR2 is FQGTGA. The CDR3 loop spans 14 amino acids. Here the CDR3 reads CASSLAGGNNEQFF.

The chain employs TRBV12-3 or TRBV12-4 and TRBJ1-1. CDR3 length: 13 residues. This CDR3 reads CASSLSSATEAFF.

This sequence joins TRBV7-2 and TRBJ2-1; TCRdb's D call, TRBD1, is unchecked because there is no DNA. The CDR3 consists of 17 residues. CDR1 and CDR2 from the germline V gene are SGHTA and FQGNSA. The CDR3 sequence is CASSLAGTGTPNNEQFF.

The chain uses TRBV3-1 and TRBJ2-1; the TCRdb call, TRBD2, lacks DNA for checking. Per germline, CDR1 LGHDT and CDR2 YNNKEL (reference sequence). CDR3 length equals 16 residues. The CDR3 sequence: CASSPYFSGDYNEQFF.

The rearrangement links TRBV27 to TRBJ1-5. Germline CDR1 MNHEY, CDR2 SMNVEV (reference sequence). The CDR3 length is 15 residues. The CDR3 protein is CASSSTPYSNQPQHF.

The chain carries TRBV7-2 and TRBJ2-1; TCRdb proposes TRBD1, but this gene call is untestable without DNA. From germline, CDR1 is SGHTA and CDR2 FQGNSA. This CDR3 region has 17 residues. CDR3 sequence: CASSLAAGEPVYNEQFF. Using reference TRBV7-2 and TRBJ2-1 for the parts outside the CDR3, the full variable domain is GAGVSQSPSNKVTEKGKDVELRCDPISGHTALYWYRQSLGQGLEFLIYFQGNSAPDKSGLPSDRFSAERTGGSVSTLTIQRTQQEDSAVYLCASSLAAGEPVYNEQFFGPGTRLTVL.

The chain has TRBV12-3 or TRBV12-4 and TRBJ1-2. The length of the CDR3 is 13 residues. The CDR3 reads CASSLIVGNGYTF.

CDR3 sequence: CASSLTAETYEQYF. This chain connects TRBV5-6 to TRBJ2-7. Germline V gives CDR1 SGHDT, CDR2 YYEEEE. This CDR3 contains 14 residues.

The J gene is TRBJ1-2, the V gene TRBV23-1; checking the TCRdb D call of TRBD1 is not possible without DNA. TRBV23-1 is flagged as an ORF with uncertain function. The CDR3 contains 15 residues. CDR3 region: CASSQSSGDLYGYTF.